A single sample gave rise to the 18 T cell receptor beta chains below, sequenced in a study of T cell changes during pregnancy in multiple sclerosis (dated by TCRdb to 2018 to 2020). Library preparation used the immunoSEQ multiplex PCR assay. TCRdb re-hosts the immuneACCESS table, in-frame sequences only. Its copies lack some clones; in the studies checked, an unresolved V gene accounts for under half of them, and the cause for the rest is not known. The sample has tens of thousands of clones on record, just over 90% of them singletons. The ten largest clones capture more than 0.9% of the sample. The specimen was peripheral blood, collected in the third trimester of pregnancy. Receptor source: a female donor with multiple sclerosis, enrolled in a pregnancy study.

The chain uses TRBV7-2 and TRBJ1-2, with 11 bases that match TRBD1. With V trimmed by 5 bases and J by 1 base, 3 bases remained unmatched. The length of the CDR3 is 15 residues. The germline V gene has CDR1 SGHTA and CDR2 FQGNSA. The CDR3 DNA reads TGTGCCAGCAGCCCGGACAGGGGGCTTAACTATGGCTACACCTTC. Its translation is CASSPDRGLNYGYTF.

This clone was recorded only once. V is TRBV19 and J is TRBJ1-1; 7 nucleotides agree with TRBD1. V gave up 5 bases and J gave up 0 bases; unmatched junction bases: 9. CDR3 length: 16 residues. The germline gives CDR1 LNHDA, CDR2 SQIVND (reference sequence). The CDR3 DNA reads as TGTGCCAGTAGTGTCTATCAGGGGGTTTTGAACACTGAAGCTTTCTTT. Its protein is CASSVYQGVLNTEAFF.

The chain is built from TRBV7-3 and TRBJ2-2; 13 nucleotides line up with TRBD2. The CDR3 covers 19 residues. Germline V lookup: CDR1 SGHTA, CDR2 FQGTGA. The junction had 10 bases not matched to a gene; V was cut back by 5 bases and J by 1 base. The chain's CDR3 is CASSISGLAGVGNTGELFF. In nucleotides, the CDR3 is TGTGCCAGCAGCATCTCAGGACTAGCGGGAGTTGGGAACACCGGGGAGCTGTTTTTT. The variable domain in full, completed from reference TRBV7-3 and TRBJ2-2, reads GAGVSQTPSNKVTEKGKYVELRCDPISGHTALYWYRQSLGQGPEFLIYFQGTGAADDSGLPNDRFFAVRPEGSVSTLKIQRTERGDSAVYLCASSISGLAGVGNTGELFFGEGSRLTVL.

The rearrangement links TRBV28 to TRBJ1-2; the D is unclear. CDR1 is MDHEN, CDR2 SYDVKM, per germline. V lost 3 bases and J lost 4, with 12 bases in between. The CDR3 is 14 amino acids. CDR3 loop: CASSFPPGVYGYTF. The CDR3 DNA reads TGTGCCAGCAGTTTTCCCCCGGGAGTCTATGGCTACACCTTC.

The rearrangement joins TRBV2 to TRBJ2-5, with 9 bases lining up with TRBD1. V gave up 8 bases and J gave up 2 bases; unmatched junction bases: 6. Germline-derived CDR1 and CDR2 are SNHLY and FYNNEI. The CDR3 totals 14 residues. The CDR3 protein is CASGVDRGQETQYF. The CDR3 DNA sequence: TGTGCCAGCGGAGTTGACAGGGGGCAAGAGACCCAGTACTTC.

V gene TRBV4-1 combines with J gene TRBJ2-7, with D uncertain. This CDR3 spans 13 amino acids. Germline values: CDR1 MGHRA, CDR2 YSYEKL. Trimming removed 2 bases from V and 1 base from J, with 6 bases in between. CDR3 loop: CASSQLSSYEQYF. The CDR3 DNA reads as TGCGCCAGCAGCCAATTATCGTCCTACGAGCAGTACTTC.

V gene TRBV27 combines with J gene TRBJ1-4, with 8 nucleotides matching TRBD1. CDR1 is MNHEY, CDR2 SMNVEV, per germline (reference sequence). With 6 bases clipped from V and 7 bases from J, the junction kept 4 bases outside the gene matches. This CDR3 has 13 amino acids. The CDR3: CASSQGAREKLFF. In DNA form, the CDR3 reads TGTGCCAGCAGCCAGGGGGCGCGTGAAAAACTGTTTTTT.

With regard to this clone: Relative to the germline gene, one junction end is altered; a read error may explain this. The rearrangement links TRBV4-2 to TRBJ2-5; 7 bases are a match to TRBD2. The CDR3 loop spans 13 amino acids. From germline, CDR1 is LGHNA and CDR2 YNFKEQ. The CDR3 is CASSGGLKDTQYF. For the CDR3, the DNA is TGTGCCAGCAGCGGGGGACTAAAAGACACCCAGTACTTC.

Of note for this clone: Other DNA sequences in the same sample also yield this CDR3. The V and J genes are TRBV7-2 and TRBJ2-7; 8 positions agree with TRBD1. Germline CDR1 is SGHTA and CDR2 is FQGNSA. This CDR3 has 12 amino acids. Trimming at V came to 5 bases and at J to 3 bases, leaving 0 bases not matched to a gene. As DNA, the CDR3 is TGTGCCAGCAGCACAGGGGGCTACGAGCAGTACTTC. Translated: CASSTGGYEQYF.

The chain joins TRBV7-8 to TRBJ1-4, with D perhaps TRBD1 (5 bases). The germline V gene has CDR1 SGHVS and CDR2 FQNEAQ. The CDR3 is made up of 15 amino acids. The V and J ends lost 7 bases and 4 bases respectively, with 16 bases between them. The CDR3 reads CASTPRGGINEKLFF. As DNA, the CDR3 is TGTGCCAGCACCCCCCGGGGCGGGATTAATGAAAAACTGTTTTTT. Combining the CDR3 with reference TRBV7-8 and TRBJ1-4 gives the whole variable domain GAGVSQSPRYKVAKRGQDVALRCDPISGHVSLFWYQQALGQGPEFLTYFQNEAQLDKSGLPSDRFFAERPEGSVSTLKIQRTQQEDSAVYLCASTPRGGINEKLFFGSGTQLSVL.

The chain combines TRBV7-3 with TRBJ2-1; 9 bases fit TRBD2. Germline CDR1 is SGHTA and CDR2 is FQGTGA. J was trimmed by 0 bases and V by 5 bases; bases with no gene match: 2. There are 15 residues in the CDR3. The CDR3 coding sequence is TGTGCCAGCAGCCAACTAGCGGGCTCCTACAATGAGCAGTTCTTC. It specifies CASSQLAGSYNEQFF. The entire variable domain, with the rest obtained from reference TRBV7-3 and TRBJ2-1, is as follows: GAGVSQTPSNKVTEKGKYVELRCDPISGHTALYWYRQSLGQGPEFLIYFQGTGAADDSGLPNDRFFAVRPEGSVSTLKIQRTERGDSAVYLCASSQLAGSYNEQFFGPGTRLTVL.

This sequence joins TRBV11-2 and TRBJ2-1; no clear D gene. V lost 7 bases to trimming and J lost 9 bases, with 19 bases between them. This CDR3 is 14 amino acids long. CDR1 and CDR2 (germline): SGHAT, FQNNGV. In DNA form, the CDR3 reads TGTGCCAGCACAGCGATATGGTCCCCCAGTGAGCAGTTCTTC. Its protein product is CASTAIWSPSEQFF.

The V gene is TRBV7-9, the J gene TRBJ2-3; TRBD1 matches at 8 bases. This CDR3 comprises 14 residues. Germline assignment: CDR1 SEHNR and CDR2 FQNEAQ (reference sequence). Germline trimming cut 3 bases from V and 3 bases from J; bases unmatched to any gene: 2. Here the CDR3 reads CASSLNRGTDTQYF. DNA for the CDR3: TGTGCCAGCAGCTTGAACAGGGGGACAGATACGCAGTATTTT.

The J gene is TRBJ2-7, the V gene TRBV11-2, with 7 bases that match TRBD1. CDR3 length equals 17 residues. The J segment lost 2 bases and the V segment lost 4 bases, leaving 14 bases of the junction unmatched. Germline CDR1 is SGHAT and CDR2 is FQNNGV. CDR3 in amino acids: CASSSNYRGEITYEQYF. The CDR3 nucleotides are TGTGCCAGCAGCTCGAACTACAGGGGCGAGATCACCTACGAGCAGTACTTC.

The chain's CDR3 is CASTPGLLSYNEQFF. The DNA of the CDR3 is TGTGCCAGCACCCCGGGACTCCTCTCCTACAATGAGCAGTTCTTC. The V and J genes are TRBV11-2 and TRBJ2-1; D is possibly TRBD2 (6 bases). V lost 7 bases and J 0 bases, leaving 13 bases between the germline ends. The CDR3 covers 15 residues. Per germline, CDR1 SGHAT and CDR2 FQNNGV. Using reference TRBV11-2 and TRBJ2-1 for the parts outside the CDR3, the full variable domain is EAGVAQSPRYKIIEKRQSVAFWCNPISGHATLYWYQQILGQGPKLLIQFQNNGVVDDSQLPKDRFSAERLKGVDSTLKIQPAKLEDSAVYLCASTPGLLSYNEQFFGPGTRLTVL.

CDR3 nucleotides: TGTGCCAGCAGAGCAGGCACCTATGGCTACACCTTC. It translates to CASRAGTYGYTF. The chain is built from TRBV25-1 and TRBJ1-2; D unclear. The CDR3 loop spans 12 amino acids. The V and J ends lost 6 bases and 4 bases respectively, with 9 bases between them. Per the germline V gene, CDR1 is MGHDK and CDR2 is SYGVNS.

This chain connects TRBV30 to TRBJ2-7; 10 bases align to TRBD2. Trimming at V came to 0 bases and at J to 5 bases, leaving 4 bases not matched to a gene. This CDR3 contains 14 residues. CDR1 is GTSNPN and CDR2 is SVGIG in the germline V gene (reference sequence). The CDR3 region is CAWSVGLAGDEQYF. Written as DNA, the CDR3 is TGTGCCTGGAGTGTCGGGCTAGCGGGAGACGAGCAGTACTTC. Variable domain in full (rest from reference TRBV30 and TRBJ2-7): SQTIHQWPATLVQPVGSPLSLECTVEGTSNPNLYWYRQAAGRGLQLLFYSVGIGQISSEVPQNLSASRPQDRQFILSSKKLLLSDSGFYLCAWSVGLAGDEQYFGPGTRLTVT.

The chain joins TRBV4-1 to TRBJ2-7; 7 bases are shared with TRBD1. This CDR3 region has 14 residues. V shed 4 bases and J 3 bases; nucleotides not matched to a gene: 6. Germline V gene data show CDR1 as MGHRA and CDR2 as YSYEKL. Written as DNA, the CDR3 is TGCGCCAGCAGCCGAGCCCGGGACAGCTACGAGCAGTACTTC. It codes for CASSRARDSYEQYF.